The 16 T cell receptor beta chains below come from one sample, sequenced in a study of T cell responses to AZD1222 COVID-19 vaccine. The method was immunoSEQ multiplex PCR; TCRdb's version includes in-frame clones alone and lacks a portion of them. The data contain just under 95,000 clones, approximately 90% of them singletons. The starting material was peripheral blood, obtained on day 0 of AZD1222 vaccination. These receptor sequences come from an adult in good health.

The chain employs TRBV28 and TRBJ1-2; D possibly corresponds to TRBD1 (6 bases). The germline V and J ends were trimmed by 6 bases and 2 bases, with 10 bases remaining between them. The CDR3 is 13 residues long. The germline gives CDR1 MDHEN, CDR2 SYDVKM. The CDR3 DNA sequence: TGTGCCAGCAGATATACAGGGAACTATGGCTACACCTTC. It is translated as CASRYTGNYGYTF.

This clone occurred once. This chain's CDR3 is CASSLVTGVPETQYF. DNA for the CDR3: TGTGCCAGCAGCTTGGTAACAGGAGTTCCGGAGACCCAGTACTTC. The chain couples TRBV5-4 to TRBJ2-5, with D possibly matching TRBD1 (5 bases). V lost 0 bases and J lost 5, with 14 bases in between. Germline V lookup: CDR1 SGHNT, CDR2 YYREEE (reference sequence). This CDR3 comprises 15 residues.

The gene calls are TRBV6-6 and TRBJ1-1; D is uncertain. V was pared by 7 bases and J by 7 bases, with 16 bases between. CDR1 and CDR2 (germline): MNHNY, SVGAGI (reference sequence). The length of the CDR3 is 13 residues. This CDR3 reads CASISEEYGEAFF. The CDR3 bases are TGTGCCAGCATTTCCGAAGAGTACGGTGAAGCTTTCTTT.

The rearrangement uses TRBV15 and TRBJ2-7; D possibly uses TRBD1 or TRBD2 (6 bases each). V lost 3 bases to trimming and J lost 12 bases, with 21 bases between them. The CDR3 covers 14 residues. The germline V gene encodes CDR1 LNHNV and CDR2 YYDKDF (reference sequence). This CDR3 is CATSRDQTGRSWYF. CDR3 coding DNA: TGTGCCACCAGCAGGGACCAAACAGGGAGGTCGTGGTACTTC. Filled out from reference TRBV15 and TRBJ2-7, the complete variable domain reads DAMVIQNPRYQVTQFGKPVTLSCSQTLNHNVMYWYQQKSSQAPKLLFHYYDKDFNNEADTPDNFQSRRPNTSFCFLDIRSPGLGDTAMYLCATSRDQTGRSWYFGPGTRLTVT.

The chain links TRBV19 to TRBJ2-7; 9 nucleotides align to TRBD1. The V gene end was trimmed by 4 bases and the J gene end by 5 bases; junction bases not matched to a gene: 6. In germline, CDR1 is LNHDA, CDR2 SQIVND (reference sequence). This CDR3 spans 14 amino acids. The CDR3 is CASSKQGARNEQYF. The CDR3 DNA sequence: TGTGCCAGTAGTAAACAGGGGGCGCGGAACGAGCAGTACTTC.

This chain connects TRBV6-6 to TRBJ1-2; 11 nucleotides agree with TRBD1. CDR3 length: 12 residues. CDR1 and CDR2 from the germline V gene are MNHNY and SVGAGI (reference sequence). J lost 7 bases, V lost 11 bases, and 6 bases had no gene match. The CDR3 region is CASEGQGGGYTF. For the CDR3, the DNA is TGTGCCTCGGAGGGACAGGGGGGTGGCTACACCTTC.

This chain links TRBV4-2 with TRBJ2-3; TRBD2 agrees at 9 bases. Germline loops: CDR1 LGHNA, CDR2 YNFKEQ. J lost 1 base, V lost 5 bases, and 4 bases had no gene match. The length of the CDR3 is 15 residues. CDR3 nucleotide sequence: TGTGCCAGCAGCTACAGACTAGCGGGCACAGATACGCAGTATTTT. It is translated as CASSYRLAGTDTQYF.

This chain joins TRBV27 and TRBJ1-1, with 8 bases matching TRBD1. The CDR3 contains 15 residues. The V segment lost 5 bases and the J segment 4 bases; nucleotides outside the gene matches: 9. CDR1 is MNHEY and CDR2 is SMNVEV in the germline V gene (reference sequence). The CDR3 loop reads CASSGLGDRPTEAFF. The DNA of the CDR3 is TGTGCCAGCAGTGGCTTGGGGGACAGGCCCACTGAAGCTTTCTTT.

V is TRBV4-1 and J is TRBJ2-2, with 10 bases aligning to TRBD1. The CDR3 sequence is 19 residues long. V trimming: 4 bases; J trimming: 5 bases; junction bases outside the gene matches: 16. Germline values: CDR1 MGHRA, CDR2 YSYEKL. In DNA, the CDR3 is TGCGCCAGCAGCCTAATAGTCACAGGGACAGGGGTAGGGACCGGGGAGCTGTTTTTT. Its protein product is CASSLIVTGTGVGTGELFF.

The J gene is TRBJ1-1, the V gene TRBV2; unclear D gene. V lost 2 bases and J lost 2, with 9 bases in between. The CDR3 is made up of 14 amino acids. CDR1 and CDR2 from the germline V gene are SNHLY and FYNNEI. CDR3 in amino acids: CASSESWINTEAFF. CDR3 sequence (DNA): TGTGCCAGCAGTGAATCCTGGATTAACACTGAAGCTTTCTTT.

This chain joins TRBV7-2 and TRBJ1-2; D call uncertain. Deletions cut 2 bases from V and 4 bases from J, with 11 bases between. CDR1 is SGHTA and CDR2 is FQGNSA in the germline V gene. The CDR3 loop spans 14 amino acids. CDR3: CASSLIRSGYGYTF. The DNA for the CDR3 is TGTGCCAGCAGCTTAATACGGTCAGGCTATGGCTACACCTTC. Based on the CDR3 plus reference TRBV7-2 and TRBJ1-2, the full variable domain is GAGVSQSPSNKVTEKGKDVELRCDPISGHTALYWYRQSLGQGLEFLIYFQGNSAPDKSGLPSDRFSAERTGGSVSTLTIQRTQQEDSAVYLCASSLIRSGYGYTFGSGTRLTVV.

This clone was observed once. V and J are TRBV18 and TRBJ1-3; D is ambiguous. The ends were cut back, 4 bases at V and 7 bases at J, with 17 bases in the middle. The length of the CDR3 is 15 residues. Germline V gene lookup returns CDR1 KGHSH and CDR2 LQKENI. In nucleotides, the CDR3 is TGTGCCAGCTCACGGGGTCGGGATGAGTGGAACACCATATATTTT. Translating it yields CASSRGRDEWNTIYF.

V gene TRBV24-1 combines with J gene TRBJ2-7, with D perhaps given as TRBD1 or TRBD2 (5 bases each). The CDR3 is made up of 17 amino acids. Germline loops: CDR1 KGHDR, CDR2 SFDVKD. Trimming took 10 bases from V and 5 from J, leaving 29 bases between them. The chain's CDR3 is CATPVLEGRVFVDEQYF. DNA for the CDR3: TGTGCCACGCCCGTTCTTGAGGGCAGGGTGTTTGTGGACGAGCAGTACTTC.

V usage is TRBV2 and J usage is TRBJ1-3, with D tentatively TRBD1 (5 bases). Trimming removed 2 bases from V and 2 bases from J, with 10 bases in between. CDR1 and CDR2 from the germline V gene are SNHLY and FYNNEI. The CDR3 sequence is 15 residues long. DNA of the CDR3: TGTGCCAGCAGTGAAAGGCAGGGTACTGGAAACACCATATATTTT. It translates to CASSERQGTGNTIYF.

Here the CDR3 DNA reads TGTGCCAGCAGCCAATCAGGGCGGGGCACTGAAGCTTTCTTT. As protein: CASSQSGRGTEAFF. V is TRBV3-1 (or the pseudogene TRBV3-2) and J is TRBJ1-1; a possible D gene is TRBD1 (5 bases). This CDR3 contains 14 residues. Germline assignment: CDR1 LGHDT and CDR2 YNNKEL (reference sequence). Trimming took 2 bases from V and 4 from J, leaving 11 bases between them.

V usage is TRBV7-8 and J usage is TRBJ1-4; D is perhaps TRBD1 (6 bases). Germline CDR1 SGHVS, CDR2 FQNEAQ. Trimming cost V 4 bases and J 5 bases, with 20 bases left between them. This CDR3 is 17 amino acids long. The chain's CDR3 is CASSSPGVGQRNEKLFF. CDR3 in DNA: TGTGCCAGCAGCTCACCCGGCGTGGGACAAAGGAATGAAAAACTGTTTTTT.